This record covers a single T cell receptor (beta chain). UMI-tagged 5'RACE template switching yielded the TCR beta cDNA. TCRdb re-called the 5' RACE reads and catalogs CDR3 proteins one per entry, DNA excluded. This sample's table has hundreds of thousands of distinct CDR3 sequences. This entry belongs to a study of T cells expressing NK-cell markers. Overall study: The sequencing cohort of eight donors included seven HCMV-seropositive individuals and one seronegative individual.

Sequencing input: blood T cells: a sorted CD56 or NKG2C T cell subset, CD4+ or CD8+ T cells, or bulk PBMC T cells (not recorded which). The receptor comes from a woman aged 18-69 years in good health.

The CDR3 here is CASNRVPQETQYF. The chain recombines TRBV12-3 or TRBV12-4 with TRBJ2-5; the TRBD1 assignment by TCRdb is unverifiable without DNA. The CDR3 length is 13 residues.